This passage covers 10 T cell receptor beta chains from one sample sequenced in a study. TCRdb itself ran the RT-PCR reads through MiXCR, one entry per CDR3 protein. In the table there are about 680,000 distinct CDR3 sequences, 13% to 15% of which are singletons. Sequenced sample: memory CD4+ T cells from blood. All receptors come from a female donor in good health, serving as a healthy control.

The chain employs TRBV5-6 and TRBJ1-1; possible D gene TRBD1, 6 bases. The germline V and J ends were trimmed by 3 bases and 0 bases, with 12 bases remaining between them. CDR3 length: 15 residues. CDR1 and CDR2 from the germline V gene are SGHDT and YYEEEE. The CDR3 here is CASSWMDRLNTEAFF. CDR3 DNA: TGTGCCAGCAGCTGGATGGACAGACTGAACACTGAAGCTTTCTTT.

The gene calls are TRBV29-1 and TRBJ1-5; D possibly corresponds to TRBD1 (5 bases). The CDR3 spans 15 residues. Between the trimmed V and J ends, which lost 4 bases and 0 bases, there was a span of 13 bases. Germline lookup yields CDR1 SQVTM and CDR2 ANQGSEA. This CDR3 reads CSVGGADNSNQPQHF. CDR3 bases: TGCAGCGTTGGTGGGGCAGATAATAGCAATCAGCCCCAGCATTTT.

In this sample, this clonotype turned up many times. The gene calls are TRBV15 and TRBJ2-1, with D perhaps TRBD1 or TRBD2 (5 bases each). This CDR3 spans 14 amino acids. CDR1 and CDR2 from the germline V gene are LNHNV and YYDKDF (reference sequence). V was trimmed by 5 bases and J by 6 bases, leaving 14 bases between them. The CDR3 sequence is CATSRDLMVNEQFF. Written as DNA, the CDR3 is TGTGCCACCAGCCGGGACCTGATGGTCAATGAGCAGTTCTTC.

The J gene is TRBJ2-2, the V gene TRBV4-3; possible D gene TRBD1, 6 bases. This CDR3 has 16 residues. The germline V gene encodes CDR1 LGHNA and CDR2 YSLEER. V lost 3 bases to trimming and J lost 3 bases, with 14 bases between them. As DNA, the CDR3 is TGCGCCAGCAGCCATAGAGGGGGAGATGACACCGGGGAGCTGTTTTTT. The encoded protein is CASSHRGGDDTGELFF.

This clonotype was observed a few times. This chain links TRBV6-5 with TRBJ1-2, with D uncertain. Germline CDR1 MNHEY, CDR2 SVGAGI. The ends were cut back, 5 bases at V and 4 bases at J, with 11 bases in the middle. The CDR3 contains 13 residues. CDR3 sequence (DNA): TGTGCCAGCAGTCCAGGCCCATTCTATGGCTACACCTTC. Protein: CASSPGPFYGYTF.

The table lists this clonotype with many counts. This rearrangement joins TRBV4-2 to TRBJ2-7; 8 bases are a match to TRBD2. The CDR3 covers 15 residues. V lost 3 bases, J lost 1 base, and 5 bases stayed unmatched. The germline V gene encodes CDR1 LGHNA and CDR2 YNFKEQ. CDR3 sequence (DNA): TGTGCCAGCAGCCAGAGCGGGAGCGGATCCTACGAGCAGTACTTC. Translation: CASSQSGSGSYEQYF.

This clonotype was counted a few times. Here the CDR3 DNA reads TGTGCCAGCAGTTTATCGTTAGGGATGAACACTGAAGCTTTCTTT. This translates into CASSLSLGMNTEAFF. The chain couples TRBV12-3 or TRBV12-4 to TRBJ1-1; D gene unclear. Between the trimmed V and J ends, which lost 2 bases and 0 bases, there was a span of 10 bases. The CDR3 runs to 15 residues.

This chain connects TRBV7-2 to TRBJ2-1, with D perhaps matching TRBD2 (6 bases). In germline, CDR1 is SGHTA, CDR2 FQGNSA. The CDR3 covers 15 residues. With 5 bases removed from V and 8 bases from J, the gap between germline ends came to 19 bases. CDR3 loop: CASSLAKAGYDEQFF. CDR3 nucleotide sequence: TGTGCCAGCAGCCTCGCGAAGGCGGGGTATGATGAGCAGTTCTTC.

This clonotype occurred many times. J is TRBJ1-3 and V is TRBV7-3, with D uncertain. The CDR3 covers 13 residues. Germline V gives CDR1 SGHTA, CDR2 FQGTGA. V shed 4 bases and J shed 2 bases, with 6 bases lying between them. The CDR3, as DNA: TGTGCCAGCAGCTCCAATACTGGAAACACCATATATTTT. Translated: CASSSNTGNTIYF.

The V gene is TRBV5-5, the J gene TRBJ1-1, with D unresolved. There are 14 residues in the CDR3. CDR1 and CDR2 from the germline V gene are SGHKS and YYEKEE (reference sequence). Trimming shortened V by 3 bases and J by 0 bases, and 9 bases separated the two germline ends. The CDR3 DNA reads as TGTGCCAGCAGCTGGACGGTTATGAACACTGAAGCTTTCTTT. Protein sequence: CASSWTVMNTEAFF.